This T cell receptor beta chain is from a study of blood T cell repertoires in COVID-19. The table came from immunoSEQ multiplex PCR; TCRdb's copy has only in-frame clones and leaves some out. Seen here are roughly 33,000 clones, around four fifths observed once, and the top ten hold about 7.4%. Germline lookup yields CDR1 MNHNY and CDR2 SVGAGI (reference sequence). The V end lost 10 bases, the J end lost 0 bases, and 10 bases lay between the germline ends. This CDR3 is built from 13 residues. Sequencing was performed on peripheral blood. This chain joins TRBV6-6 and TRBJ1-3; D gene uncertain. The sequence derives from a woman aged 55 to 70 with acute or convalescent COVID-19. CDR3 in amino acids: CATWADSGNTIYF. CDR3 DNA: TGTGCCACCTGGGCCGACTCTGGAAACACCATATATTTT.